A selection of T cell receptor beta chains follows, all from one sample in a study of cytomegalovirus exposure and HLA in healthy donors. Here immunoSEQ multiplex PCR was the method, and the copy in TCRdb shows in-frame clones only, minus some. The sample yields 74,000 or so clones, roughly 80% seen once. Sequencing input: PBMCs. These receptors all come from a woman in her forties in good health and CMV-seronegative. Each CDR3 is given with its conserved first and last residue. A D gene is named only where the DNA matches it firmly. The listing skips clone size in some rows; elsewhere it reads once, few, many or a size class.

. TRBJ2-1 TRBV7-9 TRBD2 TGTGCCAGCAGCCCGGGGGGGTGGGGGAAAGACTACAATGAGCAGTTCTTC CASSPGGWGKDYNEQFF
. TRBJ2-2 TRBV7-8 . TGTGCCAGCAGCTTCCGGCGTTCGGGGGTTAACACCGGGGAGCTGTTTTTT CASSFRRSGVNTGELFF
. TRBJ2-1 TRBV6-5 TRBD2 TGTGCCAGCACCCAGTCTAGCGGGGGGGCCAATGAGCAGTTCTTC CASTQSSGGANEQFF
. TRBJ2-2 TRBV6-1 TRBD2 TGTGCCAGCAGGTCCGGGGGGGGGAACACCGGGGAGCTGTTTTTT CASRSGGGNTGELFF
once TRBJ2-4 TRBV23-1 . TGCGCCACTCCACCAGGGGAAAACTTTCAGTACTTC CATPPGENFQYF
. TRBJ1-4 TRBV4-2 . TGTGCCAGCAGCCAAGAAGGGGCAACTAATGAAAAACTGTTTTTT CASSQEGATNEKLFF
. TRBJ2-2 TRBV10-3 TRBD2 TGTGCCATCAGCGGACTAGCGGGCCGGAGAACAACCGGGGAGCTGTTTTTT CAISGLAGRRTTGELFF
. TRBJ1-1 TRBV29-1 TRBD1 TGCAGCGTTGAGCGGGACAGGGAGACTGAAGCTTTCTTT CSVERDRETEAFF
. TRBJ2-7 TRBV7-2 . TGTGCCAGCAGCTTGCGGTCGGAGTTCGCTTACGAGCAGTACTTC CASSLRSEFAYEQYF
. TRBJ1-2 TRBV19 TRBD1 TGTGCCAGTAGTATCCGACAGGGACTCGGCTACACCTTC CASSIRQGLGYTF
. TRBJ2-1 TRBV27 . TGTGCCAGCAGTTTATCACAGGGGAGTAGCGGTGAGCAGTTCTTC CASSLSQGSSGEQFF
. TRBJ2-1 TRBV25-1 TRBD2 TGTGCCAGCAGTGATCCACAGACTAGCGGGGTCCGAGGGCAGTTCTTC CASSDPQTSGVRGQFF
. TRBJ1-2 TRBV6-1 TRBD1 TGTGCCAGCAGTGGCCCCGACAGGGGGCGGACCTATGGCTACACCTTC CASSGPDRGRTYGYTF
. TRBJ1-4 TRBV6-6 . TGTGCCAGCAGTTACAGTGAGGGTGGAGAACTGTTTTTT CASSYSEGGELFF
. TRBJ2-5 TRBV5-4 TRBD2 TGTGCCAGCAGCTTTCTGACTAGCGGCCAGCAAGAGACCCAGTACTTC CASSFLTSGQQETQYF
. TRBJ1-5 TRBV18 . TGTGCCAGCTCAACAGGGAATCAGCCCCAGCATTTT CASSTGNQPQHF
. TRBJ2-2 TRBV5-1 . TGCGCCAGCAGCTTGGTAGCTTCAGCCGGGGAGCTGTTTTTT CASSLVASAGELFF
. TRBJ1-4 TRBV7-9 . TGTGCCAGCAGCAATCGACGACTCGATGAAAAACTGTTTTTT CASSNRRLDEKLFF
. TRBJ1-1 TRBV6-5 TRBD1 TGTGCCAGCAGTCGGGACAGGGTTCTGGCTTTCTTT CASSRDRVLAFF
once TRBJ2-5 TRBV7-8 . TGTGCCAGCAGCTTAGCAGGCCTGCGGCAAGAGACCCAGTACTTC CASSLAGLRQETQYF
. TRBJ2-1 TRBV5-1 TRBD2 TGCGCCAGCAAGGCTAGCGGGGGGGCCGGGGGCAATGAGCAGTTCTTC CASKASGGAGGNEQFF